These 11 T cell receptor beta chains were all obtained from the same sample, sequenced in a study of spatial heterogeneity in lung cancer. Their cognate antigens are unknown. Whole-study results and caveats: Expanded intratumoral alpha and beta TCR counts tracked tumor mutation counts.

MiXCR, run by TCRdb on the 5' RACE reads, gives a single entry per CDR3 protein. The sample holds 20,000 to 25,000 distinct CDR3 sequences, under 3.5% seen once. Time point here: sample taken at primary tumor resection. Here the sequenced sample was lung tumor tissue, taken at surgery. These receptors were taken from a male donor with early-stage non-small cell lung cancer.

This clonotype was recorded many times. The rearrangement uses TRBV3-1 and TRBJ2-2; D gene ambiguous. CDR1 and CDR2 from the germline V gene are LGHDT and YNNKEL (reference sequence). V lost 1 base, J lost 5 bases, and 8 bases lay in between. This CDR3 region has 14 residues. The CDR3 DNA reads as TGTGCCAGCAGCCAAGGTGCCGGAACCGGGGAGCTGTTTTTT. It codes for CASSQGAGTGELFF.

In this sample, this clonotype turned up many times. The rearrangement uses TRBV6-2 or TRBV6-3 and TRBJ2-1; 13 bases match TRBD2. The germline CDR1 and CDR2 sequences are MNHEY and SVGEGT. J lost 6 bases, V lost 2 bases, and 1 base had no gene match. The CDR3 is made up of 15 amino acids. The CDR3 reads CASSYRTSGSNEQFF. The CDR3 bases are TGTGCCAGCAGTTACAGGACTAGCGGGAGCAATGAGCAGTTCTTC.

There are many counts of this clonotype. This chain connects TRBV6-5 to TRBJ2-7; 7 bases match TRBD2. V lost 2 bases to trimming and J lost 1 base; unmatched junction nucleotides: 5. Germline assignment: CDR1 MNHEY and CDR2 SVGAGI. The CDR3 runs 15 residues. The CDR3 sequence is CASSYDAGVSYEQYF. In DNA, the CDR3 is TGTGCCAGCAGTTACGATGCGGGAGTATCCTACGAGCAGTACTTC.

This clonotype was recorded at least ten times. The rearrangement joins TRBV25-1 to TRBJ2-5; a possible D gene is TRBD1 (5 bases). Germline loops: CDR1 MGHDK, CDR2 SYGVNS. V was pared by 3 bases and J by 3 bases, with 17 bases between. CDR3 size: 16 residues. DNA for the CDR3: TGTGCCAGCAGTGACGAAGGCAGGACATCCGAAGAGACCCAGTACTTC. Translated: CASSDEGRTSEETQYF.

In this sample, this clonotype turned up many times. The CDR3 loop reads CASSSQGDQPQHF. DNA of the CDR3: TGTGCCAGCAGCTCACAGGGGGATCAGCCCCAGCATTTT. This chain joins TRBV7-2 and TRBJ1-5; 8 positions match TRBD1. CDR3 length equals 13 residues. The V gene's germline CDR1 is SGHTA and CDR2 FQGNSA. V shed 4 bases and J 5 bases; nucleotides not matched to a gene: 1.

This clonotype came up many times. J is TRBJ2-1 and V is TRBV7-2; D is uncertain. Trimming pared 2 bases from V and 0 bases from J, leaving 8 bases between. Germline V CDR1 and CDR2: SGHTA, FQGNSA. There are 15 residues in the CDR3. DNA of the CDR3: TGTGCCAGCAGCTTATATAAGAGCTCCTACAATGAGCAGTTCTTC. This encodes CASSLYKSSYNEQFF.

This clonotype was seen at least ten times. This chain uses TRBV20-1 with TRBJ2-5, with D possibly being TRBD1 (7 bases). V was shortened by 3 bases and J by 4 bases, with 15 bases between the two germline ends. CDR3 length equals 14 residues. Germline loops: CDR1 DFQATT, CDR2 SNEGSKA (reference sequence). The CDR3 reads CSARNPQGGETQYF. In DNA, the CDR3 is TGCAGTGCTAGGAATCCTCAGGGGGGAGAGACCCAGTACTTC.

This clonotype was found many times. CDR3 residues: CASSRGGRAGELFF. The CDR3 DNA reads TGTGCCAGCTCCAGAGGCGGGAGAGCTGGGGAGCTGTTTTTT. The genes are TRBV18 and TRBJ2-2; 7 nucleotides align to TRBD2. CDR1 KGHSH and CDR2 LQKENI come from the germline V gene. J lost 8 bases, V lost 6 bases, and 9 bases had no gene match. The CDR3 runs 14 residues.

The V gene is TRBV18, the J gene TRBJ2-3, with D maybe TRBD1 (5 bases). The CDR3 totals 14 residues. V lost 2 bases to trimming and J lost 5 bases, with 11 bases between them. Germline CDR1 reads KGHSH; CDR2 reads LQKENI. The chain's CDR3 is CASSPRLGEDTQYF. In nucleotides, the CDR3 is TGTGCCAGCTCACCAAGGCTAGGGGAAGATACGCAGTATTTT.

This clonotype counts as medium-sized. This chain uses TRBV9 with TRBJ2-2, with unresolved D. V dropped 4 bases and J dropped 9 bases, with 7 bases sitting between them. CDR1 and CDR2 (germline): SGDLS, YYNGEE. The CDR3 covers 11 residues. The CDR3 bases are TGTGCCAGCAGCCGTTCCAGGGAGCTGTTTTTT. Protein: CASSRSRELFF.

This clonotype came up many times. The rearrangement links TRBV12-3 or TRBV12-4 to TRBJ2-3, with a weak D call TRBD2 (5 bases). Trimming cost V 2 bases and J 3 bases, with 12 bases left between them. The CDR3 length is 15 residues. Written as DNA, the CDR3 is TGTGCCAGCAGTTTAAGCGGAGTGAAGACAGATACGCAGTATTTT. It encodes CASSLSGVKTDTQYF.